The 20 T cell receptor beta chains below all came from one sample that was sequenced in a study of human T cells and chemical hapten exposure. Time point meaning: healthy volunteer bleed at 6 weeks. The template was total RNA from unfractionated whole blood. One entry per CDR3 protein results from TCRdb running MiXCR on the RACE reads. In the table there are around 80,000 distinct CDR3 sequences, 8.6% of which are singletons. The sample comprised whole blood. The receptors were gathered from a male donor in good health. Some clones in this sample may be carry-over from other donors' samples.

In its sample, this clonotype was seen many times. This sequence joins TRBV29-1 and TRBJ2-6; 9 bases are shared with TRBD2. Germline CDR1 is SQVTM and CDR2 is ANQGSEA. This CDR3 spans 16 amino acids. Trimming took 3 bases from V and 1 from J; bases not matched to a gene: 4. CDR3 region: CSVDSSGDSGANVLTF. CDR3 DNA: TGCAGCGTTGACTCTAGCGGGGATTCTGGGGCCAACGTCCTGACTTTC. Drawing the rest from reference TRBV29-1 and TRBJ2-6, the complete variable domain is SAVISQKPSRDICQRGTSLTIQCQVDSQVTMMFWYRQQPGQSLTLIATANQGSEATYESGFVIDKFPISRPNLTFSTLTVSNMSPEDSSIYLCSVDSSGDSGANVLTFGAGSRLTVL.

This clonotype has only a few counts. The chain is built from TRBV3-1 and TRBJ1-2; a possible D gene is TRBD1 (5 bases). In germline, CDR1 is LGHDT, CDR2 YNNKEL (reference sequence). The CDR3 has 15 amino acids. Trimming left V 1 base short and J 4 bases short, with 13 bases between. CDR3: CASSQGLQASYGYTF. The CDR3 DNA reads TGTGCCAGCAGCCAAGGACTACAGGCCTCCTATGGCTACACCTTC.

The rearrangement joins TRBV19 to TRBJ2-1, with 14 bases identical to TRBD2. Germline V lookup: CDR1 LNHDA, CDR2 SQIVND (reference sequence). The length of the CDR3 is 15 residues. J was trimmed by 12 bases and V by 5 bases; bases with no gene match: 9. The CDR3 coding sequence is TGTGCCAGTAGTTTCGGGACTAGCGGGGGACATTGGCAGTTCTTC. Protein: CASSFGTSGGHWQFF.

This sequence joins TRBV25-1 and TRBJ2-7; TRBD1 is a possible D gene (5 bases). This CDR3 region has 14 residues. The germline V gene encodes CDR1 MGHDK and CDR2 SYGVNS. V lost 3 bases and J lost 5, with 14 bases in between. The CDR3 bases are TGTGCCAGCAGTGACTCAGGGCCCTGGGACGAGCAGTACTTC. Translated: CASSDSGPWDEQYF.

There are a few counts of this clonotype. The chain joins TRBV20-1 to TRBJ2-5, with a possible D match to TRBD1 (6 bases). Germline values: CDR1 DFQATT, CDR2 SNEGSKA (reference sequence). V dropped 3 bases and J dropped 1 base, with 15 bases sitting between them. The CDR3 covers 15 residues. CDR3 nucleotides: TGCAGTGCTAGTTCAGGGGCGGCCACCCAAGAGACCCAGTACTTC. Protein: CSASSGAATQETQYF.

The chain employs TRBV19 and TRBJ2-1, with D perhaps TRBD1 (5 bases). The CDR3 is 15 residues long. Trimming took off 7 bases at V and 2 bases at J, with 15 bases between the two ends. CDR1 LNHDA and CDR2 SQIVND come from the germline V gene (reference sequence). For the CDR3, the DNA is TGTGCCAGTACACCGTCGGACATGCCCTACAATGAGCAGTTCTTC. This translates into CASTPSDMPYNEQFF.

This clonotype was counted only a few times. CDR3 protein: CASSSGTGEDNGYTF. CDR3 in DNA: TGTGCCAGCAGCTCCGGGACAGGGGAGGATAATGGCTACACCTTC. This chain joins TRBV7-9 and TRBJ1-2, with TRBD1 matching over 10 bases. The germline V gene encodes CDR1 SEHNR and CDR2 FQNEAQ (reference sequence). The CDR3 totals 15 residues. Germline trimming cut 4 bases from V and 6 bases from J; bases unmatched to any gene: 8.

The chain carries TRBV7-9 and TRBJ1-1; D possibly corresponds to TRBD1 (5 bases). Trimming removed 4 bases at V and 6 bases at J, with 12 bases between. The CDR3 is 13 residues long. The germline CDR1 and CDR2 sequences are SEHNR and FQNEAQ (reference sequence). CDR3 bases: TGTGCCAGCAGCTACGGGCAGGGTGCTGAAGCTTTCTTT. Protein: CASSYGQGAEAFF.

This clonotype was found many times. This chain links TRBV4-1 with TRBJ1-5; 7 bases map to TRBD1. The CDR3 length is 18 residues. Germline CDR1 reads MGHRA; CDR2 reads YSYEKL. V lost 0 bases and J lost 7; bases outside the gene matches: 15. CDR3 in amino acids: CASSQEGMAPGGYQPQHF. DNA for the CDR3: TGCGCCAGCAGCCAAGAGGGGATGGCGCCAGGGGGATACCAGCCCCAGCATTTT.

This clonotype was seen a few times. This rearrangement joins TRBV30 to TRBJ2-3; D is possibly TRBD2 (6 bases). Germline loops: CDR1 GTSNPN, CDR2 SVGIG (reference sequence). The CDR3 runs to 15 residues. V dropped 6 bases and J dropped 0 bases, with 16 bases sitting between them. CDR3 amino acids: CACRGGDTSTDTQYF. The CDR3 coding sequence is TGTGCCTGCCGCGGCGGGGATACTAGCACAGATACGCAGTATTTT.

In its sample, this clonotype was seen many times. V usage is TRBV7-2 and J usage is TRBJ1-6; no reliable D call. CDR1 SGHTA and CDR2 FQGNSA come from the germline V gene. This CDR3 comprises 13 residues. V was trimmed by 3 bases and J by 8 bases, leaving 8 bases between them. In DNA, the CDR3 is TGTGCCAGCAGCTTGCAAGCGGATTCACCCCTCCACTTT. Protein sequence: CASSLQADSPLHF.

V gene TRBV2 combines with J gene TRBJ2-5; weak D call: TRBD2 (6 bases). The CDR3 sequence is 15 residues long. CDR1 is SNHLY and CDR2 is FYNNEI in the germline V gene. With 4 bases removed from V and 5 bases from J, the gap between germline ends came to 17 bases. The CDR3 loop reads CASSGGPAEGETQYF. As DNA, the CDR3 is TGTGCCAGCAGTGGGGGACCGGCGGAGGGGGAGACCCAGTACTTC.

In this sample, this clonotype turned up a few times. This chain joins TRBV6-5 and TRBJ1-1, with D unresolved. The germline CDR1 and CDR2 sequences are MNHEY and SVGAGI. The CDR3 has 16 residues. With 0 bases removed from V and 4 bases from J, the gap between germline ends came to 15 bases. CDR3 protein: CASSYSPTLGGTEAFF. Here the CDR3 DNA reads TGTGCCAGCAGTTACTCGCCTACGCTTGGTGGCACTGAAGCTTTCTTT.

The chain links TRBV4-3 to TRBJ2-3, with D perhaps matching TRBD1 or TRBD2 (5 bases each). The V gene's germline CDR1 is LGHNA and CDR2 YSLEER. V was cut by 0 bases and J by 0 bases, with 10 bases left in between. The CDR3 runs to 16 residues. The CDR3 nucleotides are TGCGCCAGCAGCCAAGATGGGACGGCAAGCACAGATACGCAGTATTTT. Residues: CASSQDGTASTDTQYF.

This clonotype was recorded at least ten times. The V call is TRBV6-5, the J call TRBJ2-7, with a weak D call TRBD2 (6 bases). V lost 2 bases and J lost 2, with 10 bases in between. Germline V lookup: CDR1 MNHEY, CDR2 SVGAGI. The CDR3 has 14 amino acids. The CDR3, as DNA: TGTGCCAGCAGTTACCGGGAGAGGACCTACGAGCAGTACTTC. Encoded protein: CASSYRERTYEQYF.

This clonotype came up many times. The chain uses TRBV27 and TRBJ2-3; D is possibly TRBD2 (6 bases). The germline V gene has CDR1 MNHEY and CDR2 SMNVEV (reference sequence). CDR3 length: 15 amino acids. V shed 6 bases and J shed 1 base, with 14 bases lying between them. CDR3 DNA: TGTGCCAGCAGCCACTCCTGGGAGGGCACAGATACGCAGTATTTT. Encoded protein: CASSHSWEGTDTQYF.

This clonotype was recorded at least ten times. The gene calls are TRBV4-1 and TRBJ2-2; D ambiguous. Between the trimmed V and J ends, which lost 0 bases and 8 bases, there was a span of 7 bases. Germline assignment: CDR1 MGHRA and CDR2 YSYEKL. The CDR3 has 13 amino acids. CDR3 coding DNA: TGCGCCAGCAGCCAAGAGCCTTCGGGGGAGCTGTTTTTT. Translation gives CASSQEPSGELFF.

This clonotype occurred many times. The chain is built from TRBV7-9 and TRBJ2-5; D gene uncertain. The CDR3 contains 16 residues. Germline V gene lookup returns CDR1 SEHNR and CDR2 FQNEAQ (reference sequence). Trimming took off 2 bases at V and 0 bases at J, with 13 bases between the two ends. The CDR3 here is CASSLSFSVYQETQYF. CDR3 in DNA: TGTGCCAGCAGCTTAAGTTTCTCGGTCTACCAAGAGACCCAGTACTTC.

The V and J genes are TRBV29-1 and TRBJ1-2; D possibly corresponds to TRBD1 (6 bases). CDR1 is SQVTM, CDR2 ANQGSEA, per germline. CDR3 length: 14 residues. Between the trimmed V and J ends, which lost 0 bases and 5 bases, there was a span of 13 bases. DNA of the CDR3: TGCAGCGTTGAAGATAATCCCGGACAGTATGGCTACACCTTC. This sequence encodes CSVEDNPGQYGYTF.

This clonotype was recorded a few times. The CDR3 loop reads CASSFQPGELFF. As DNA, the CDR3 is TGCGCCAGCAGCTTTCAGCCCGGGGAGCTGTTTTTT. The chain uses TRBV5-1 and TRBJ2-2; D is uncertain. This CDR3 spans 12 amino acids. V lost 2 bases and J lost 6, with 5 bases in between. Germline CDR1 is SGHRS and CDR2 is YFSETQ.